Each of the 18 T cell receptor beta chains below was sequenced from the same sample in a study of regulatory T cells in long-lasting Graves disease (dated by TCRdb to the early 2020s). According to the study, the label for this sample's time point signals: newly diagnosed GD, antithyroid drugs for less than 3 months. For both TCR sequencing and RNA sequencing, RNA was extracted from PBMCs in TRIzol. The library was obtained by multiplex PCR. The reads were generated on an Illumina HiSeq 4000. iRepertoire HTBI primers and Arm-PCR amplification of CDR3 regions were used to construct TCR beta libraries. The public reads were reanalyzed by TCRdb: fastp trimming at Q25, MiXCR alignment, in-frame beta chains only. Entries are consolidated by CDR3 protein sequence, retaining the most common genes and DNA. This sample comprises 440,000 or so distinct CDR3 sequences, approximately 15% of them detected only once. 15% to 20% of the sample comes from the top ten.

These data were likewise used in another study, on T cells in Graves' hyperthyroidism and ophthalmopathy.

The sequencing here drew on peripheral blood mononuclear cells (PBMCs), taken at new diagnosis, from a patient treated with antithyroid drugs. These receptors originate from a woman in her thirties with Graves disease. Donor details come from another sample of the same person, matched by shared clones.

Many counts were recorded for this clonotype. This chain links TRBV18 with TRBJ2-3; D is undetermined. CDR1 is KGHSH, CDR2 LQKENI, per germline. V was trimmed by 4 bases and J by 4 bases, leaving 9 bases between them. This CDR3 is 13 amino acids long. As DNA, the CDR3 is TGTGCCAGCTCACTCAAGGGATCAGATACGCAGTATTTT. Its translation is CASSLKGSDTQYF. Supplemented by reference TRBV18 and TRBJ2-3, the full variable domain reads NAGVMQNPRHLVRRRGQEARLRCSPMKGHSHVYWYRQLPEEGLKFMVYLQKENIIDESGMPKERFSAEFPKEGPSILRIQQVVRGDSAAYFCASSLKGSDTQYFGPGTRLTVL.

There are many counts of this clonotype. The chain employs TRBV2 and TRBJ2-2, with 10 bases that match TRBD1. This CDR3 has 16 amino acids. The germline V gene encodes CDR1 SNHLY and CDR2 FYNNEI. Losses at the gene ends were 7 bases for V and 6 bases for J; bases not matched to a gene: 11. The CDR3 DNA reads TGTGCCAGCAACCCCGGAGGGGGACAGGGGCCCGGGGAGCTGTTTTTT. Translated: CASNPGGGQGPGELFF.

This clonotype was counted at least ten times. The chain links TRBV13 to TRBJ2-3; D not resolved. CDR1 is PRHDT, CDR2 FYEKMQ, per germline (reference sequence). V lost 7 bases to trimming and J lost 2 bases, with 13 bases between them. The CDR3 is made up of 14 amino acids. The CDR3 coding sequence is TGTGCCAGCACCTCAAGGGTGATCACAGATACGCAGTATTTT. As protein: CASTSRVITDTQYF.

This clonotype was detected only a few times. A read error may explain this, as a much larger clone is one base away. CDR3 residues: CAWTSGPSTDTQYF. DNA for the CDR3: TGTGCCTGGACATCCGGGCCTAGCACAGATACGCAGTATTTT. The V gene is TRBV30, the J gene TRBJ2-3; D unresolved. Deletions cut 4 bases from V and 0 bases from J, with 11 bases between. The CDR3 has 14 residues. Looked up from germline, CDR1 is GTSNPN and CDR2 is SVGIG (reference sequence).

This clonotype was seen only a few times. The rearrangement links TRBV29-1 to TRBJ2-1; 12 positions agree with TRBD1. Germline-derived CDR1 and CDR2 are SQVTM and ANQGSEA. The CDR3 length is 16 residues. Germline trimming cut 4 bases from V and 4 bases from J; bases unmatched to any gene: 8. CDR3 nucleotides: TGCAGCGTTGGGGAGGGACAGGGGGCGATATACAATGAGCAGTTCTTC. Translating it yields CSVGEGQGAIYNEQFF.

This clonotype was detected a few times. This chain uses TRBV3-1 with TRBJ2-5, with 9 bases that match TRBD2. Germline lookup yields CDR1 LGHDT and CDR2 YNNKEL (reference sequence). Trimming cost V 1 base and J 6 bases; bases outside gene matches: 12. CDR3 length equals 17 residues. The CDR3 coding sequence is TGTGCCAGCAGCCAAGGCCCTCAGCGGGAGGTGTGGAAGACCCAGTACTTC. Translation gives CASSQGPQREVWKTQYF.

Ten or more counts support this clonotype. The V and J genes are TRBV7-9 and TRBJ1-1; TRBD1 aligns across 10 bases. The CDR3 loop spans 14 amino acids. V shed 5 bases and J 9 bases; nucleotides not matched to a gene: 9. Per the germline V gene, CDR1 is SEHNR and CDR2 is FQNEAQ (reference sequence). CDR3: CASSGDRGGSKAFF. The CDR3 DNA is TGTGCCAGCAGCGGGGACAGGGGCGGTTCGAAAGCTTTCTTT.

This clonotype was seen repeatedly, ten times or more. CDR3 residues: CASSQGLAGGLLYEQYF. The CDR3 DNA follows: TGTGCCAGCAGCCAGGGACTAGCGGGAGGGCTTTTGTACGAGCAGTACTTC. The chain employs TRBV3-1 and TRBJ2-7, with 16 bases identical to TRBD2. V shed 3 bases and J 4 bases; nucleotides not matched to a gene: 6. The CDR3 covers 17 residues. The germline V gene encodes CDR1 LGHDT and CDR2 YNNKEL (reference sequence).

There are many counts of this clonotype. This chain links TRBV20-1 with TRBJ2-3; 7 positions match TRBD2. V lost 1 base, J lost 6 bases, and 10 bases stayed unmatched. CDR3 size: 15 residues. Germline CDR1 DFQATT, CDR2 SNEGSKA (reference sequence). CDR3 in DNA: TGCAGTGCTAGAGGACTAGCAGTCGGAGTGGATACGCAGTATTTT. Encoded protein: CSARGLAVGVDTQYF.

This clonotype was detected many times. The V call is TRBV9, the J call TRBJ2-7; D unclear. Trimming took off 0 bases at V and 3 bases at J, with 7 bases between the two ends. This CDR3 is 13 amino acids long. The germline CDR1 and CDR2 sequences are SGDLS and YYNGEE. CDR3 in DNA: TGTGCCAGCAGCGTAGGGATGGACTACGAGCAGTACTTC. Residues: CASSVGMDYEQYF.

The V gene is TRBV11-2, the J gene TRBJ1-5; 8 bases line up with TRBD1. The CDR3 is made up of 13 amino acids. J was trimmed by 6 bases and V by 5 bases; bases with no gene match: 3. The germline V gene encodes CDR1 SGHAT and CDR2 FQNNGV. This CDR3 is CASSPGGTQPQHF. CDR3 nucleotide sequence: TGTGCCAGCAGCCCAGGGGGCACTCAGCCCCAGCATTTT.

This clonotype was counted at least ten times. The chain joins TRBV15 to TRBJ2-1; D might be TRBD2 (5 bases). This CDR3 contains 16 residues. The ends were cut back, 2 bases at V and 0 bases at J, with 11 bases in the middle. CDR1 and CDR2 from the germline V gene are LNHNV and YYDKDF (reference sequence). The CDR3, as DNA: TGTGCCACCAGCAGATCGGGGAGATACTCCTACAATGAGCAGTTCTTC. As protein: CATSRSGRYSYNEQFF.

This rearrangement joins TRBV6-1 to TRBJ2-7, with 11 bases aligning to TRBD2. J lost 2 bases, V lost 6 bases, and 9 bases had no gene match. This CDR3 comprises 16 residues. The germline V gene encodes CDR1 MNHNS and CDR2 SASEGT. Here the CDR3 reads CASSPLAGVTTYEQYF. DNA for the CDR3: TGTGCCAGCAGCCCACTAGCGGGAGTCACGACCTACGAGCAGTACTTC.

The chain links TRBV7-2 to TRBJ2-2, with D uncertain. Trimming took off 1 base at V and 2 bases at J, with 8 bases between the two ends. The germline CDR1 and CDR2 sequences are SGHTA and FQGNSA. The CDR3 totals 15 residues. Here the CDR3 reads CASSLVQTNTGELFF. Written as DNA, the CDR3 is TGTGCCAGCAGCTTAGTACAGACTAACACCGGGGAGCTGTTTTTT.

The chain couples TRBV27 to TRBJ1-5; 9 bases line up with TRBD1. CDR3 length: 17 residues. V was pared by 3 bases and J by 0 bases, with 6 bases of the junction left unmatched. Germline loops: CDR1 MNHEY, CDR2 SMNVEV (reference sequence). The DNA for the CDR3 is TGTGCCAGCAGTTTGTTTTGGGACAGGGCTAGCAATCAGCCCCAGCATTTT. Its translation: CASSLFWDRASNQPQHF.

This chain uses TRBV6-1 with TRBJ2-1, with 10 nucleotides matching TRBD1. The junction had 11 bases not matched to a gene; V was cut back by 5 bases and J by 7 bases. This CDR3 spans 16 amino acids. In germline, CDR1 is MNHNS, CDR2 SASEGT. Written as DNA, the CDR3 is TGTGCCAGCAGTCTACGTGGGGACAGGGGCTATAATGAGCAGTTCTTC. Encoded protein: CASSLRGDRGYNEQFF.

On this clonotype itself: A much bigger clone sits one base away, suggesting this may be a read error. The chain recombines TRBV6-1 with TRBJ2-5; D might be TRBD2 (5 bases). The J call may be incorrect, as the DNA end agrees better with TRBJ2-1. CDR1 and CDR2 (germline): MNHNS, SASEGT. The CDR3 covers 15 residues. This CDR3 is CAISDKSGLGSEQFF. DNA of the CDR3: TGTGCCATCAGTGATAAAAGCGGCCTTGGATCCGAGCAGTTCTTC.

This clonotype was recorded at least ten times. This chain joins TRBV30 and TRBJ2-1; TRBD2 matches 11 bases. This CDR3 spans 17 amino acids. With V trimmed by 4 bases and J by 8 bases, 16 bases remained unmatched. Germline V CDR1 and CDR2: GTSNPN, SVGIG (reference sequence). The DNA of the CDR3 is TGTGCCTGGACCCTTCTAGCGGGAGGTCACGTGGGCGATGAGCAGTTCTTC. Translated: CAWTLLAGGHVGDEQFF.